This T cell receptor (beta chain) was sequenced for a study of cytomegalovirus exposure and HLA in healthy donors. Study at large: Later, an analysis reported that the 95 to 150 validation repertoires had used the same platform as the roughly 700 first-cohort repertoires.

Here immunoSEQ multiplex PCR was the method, and the copy in TCRdb shows in-frame clones only, minus some. Among roughly 140,000 clones, less than 90% were seen once, and the ten largest hold 2.5% to 4%. This CDR3 contains 16 residues. Germline-derived CDR1 and CDR2 are MDHEN and SYDVKM. V lost 4 bases, J lost 0 bases, and 7 bases stayed unmatched. For this clone: Its antigen remains unidentified.

Findings of the study overall: That first-cohort TCR clusters tended to co-occur in the approximately 110 validation repertoires was found in a later analysis. Listed as cytomegalovirus-associated were 150 to 200 TCR beta chains.

The donors were members of the validation cohort comprising approximately 110 subjects, separate from the approximately 710-subject first cohort. The sample consisted of PBMCs. The chain couples TRBV28 to TRBJ2-5; TRBD1 matches at 8 bases. This sequence was found in a young woman in good health and CMV-seropositive. CDR3 in amino acids: CASSSWTGMYQETQYF. The DNA for the CDR3 is TGTGCCAGCAGTTCATGGACAGGGATGTACCAAGAGACCCAGTACTTC.